This T cell receptor beta chain came from a study of beta chain features in type 1 diabetes. Study information: About 98,000,000 sorted cells were examined across all samples.

Per the germline V gene, CDR1 is MNHNS and CDR2 is SASEGT. V dropped 8 bases and J dropped 3 bases, with 11 bases sitting between them. The CDR3 covers 12 residues. This clone was observed a few times. The investigators reverse transcribed all of the isolated RNA, so they sequenced expressed TCRB transcripts. An average of about 3.4 million reads was obtained for naive, central memory and regulatory T cell samples. Method: immunoSEQ multiplex PCR; TCRdb's copy keeps in-frame clones and lacks some. The sample holds hundreds of thousands of clones; 15% are singletons and the top ten take around 0.095%. Specimen: naive CD4+ T cells from blood. The V call is TRBV6-1, the J call TRBJ2-7, with no clear D. The receptor was derived from a man aged 18 to 29 in good health. Here the CDR3 reads CASGTIVYEQYF. The CDR3 region has the DNA TGTGCCAGCGGAACTATCGTCTACGAGCAGTACTTC.